This TCR beta chain was sequenced for a study of T cell changes during pregnancy in multiple sclerosis. Sequencing used immunoSEQ multiplex PCR; TCRdb keeps in-frame clones, though not all of them. The data show tens of thousands of clones, about nine tenths seen once. Germline V gene data show CDR1 as MNHNS and CDR2 as SASEGT. The CDR3 covers 13 residues. V lost 7 bases, J lost 3 bases, and 12 bases lay in between. Material: peripheral blood, obtained in the second trimester of pregnancy. This receptor was identified in a female donor in good health, enrolled as a control in a pregnancy study. The V and J genes are TRBV6-1 and TRBJ1-1; D unclear. DNA of the CDR3: TGTGCCAGCAAGTTCTCCGAGGACACTGAAGCTTTCTTT. Residues: CASKFSEDTEAFF.